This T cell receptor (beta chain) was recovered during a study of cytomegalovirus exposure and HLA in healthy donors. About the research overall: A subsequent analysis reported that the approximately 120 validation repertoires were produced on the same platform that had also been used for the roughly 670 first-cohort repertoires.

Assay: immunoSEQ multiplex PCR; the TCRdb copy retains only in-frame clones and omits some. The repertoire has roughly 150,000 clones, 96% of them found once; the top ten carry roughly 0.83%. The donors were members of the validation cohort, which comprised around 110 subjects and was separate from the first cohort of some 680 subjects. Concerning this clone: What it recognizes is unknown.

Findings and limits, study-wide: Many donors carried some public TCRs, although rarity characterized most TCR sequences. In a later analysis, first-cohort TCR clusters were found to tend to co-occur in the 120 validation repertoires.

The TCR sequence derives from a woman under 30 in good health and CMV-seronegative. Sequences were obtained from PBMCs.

The CDR3 protein is CASSLYGGYTF. The CDR3 DNA reads TGTGCCAGCAGCTTGTACGGGGGCTACACCTTC. V and J are TRBV5-8 and TRBJ1-2, with no clear D. V was pared by 1 base and J by 8 bases, with 6 bases between. The germline V gene encodes CDR1 SGHTS and CDR2 YDEGEE. The CDR3 has 11 amino acids.